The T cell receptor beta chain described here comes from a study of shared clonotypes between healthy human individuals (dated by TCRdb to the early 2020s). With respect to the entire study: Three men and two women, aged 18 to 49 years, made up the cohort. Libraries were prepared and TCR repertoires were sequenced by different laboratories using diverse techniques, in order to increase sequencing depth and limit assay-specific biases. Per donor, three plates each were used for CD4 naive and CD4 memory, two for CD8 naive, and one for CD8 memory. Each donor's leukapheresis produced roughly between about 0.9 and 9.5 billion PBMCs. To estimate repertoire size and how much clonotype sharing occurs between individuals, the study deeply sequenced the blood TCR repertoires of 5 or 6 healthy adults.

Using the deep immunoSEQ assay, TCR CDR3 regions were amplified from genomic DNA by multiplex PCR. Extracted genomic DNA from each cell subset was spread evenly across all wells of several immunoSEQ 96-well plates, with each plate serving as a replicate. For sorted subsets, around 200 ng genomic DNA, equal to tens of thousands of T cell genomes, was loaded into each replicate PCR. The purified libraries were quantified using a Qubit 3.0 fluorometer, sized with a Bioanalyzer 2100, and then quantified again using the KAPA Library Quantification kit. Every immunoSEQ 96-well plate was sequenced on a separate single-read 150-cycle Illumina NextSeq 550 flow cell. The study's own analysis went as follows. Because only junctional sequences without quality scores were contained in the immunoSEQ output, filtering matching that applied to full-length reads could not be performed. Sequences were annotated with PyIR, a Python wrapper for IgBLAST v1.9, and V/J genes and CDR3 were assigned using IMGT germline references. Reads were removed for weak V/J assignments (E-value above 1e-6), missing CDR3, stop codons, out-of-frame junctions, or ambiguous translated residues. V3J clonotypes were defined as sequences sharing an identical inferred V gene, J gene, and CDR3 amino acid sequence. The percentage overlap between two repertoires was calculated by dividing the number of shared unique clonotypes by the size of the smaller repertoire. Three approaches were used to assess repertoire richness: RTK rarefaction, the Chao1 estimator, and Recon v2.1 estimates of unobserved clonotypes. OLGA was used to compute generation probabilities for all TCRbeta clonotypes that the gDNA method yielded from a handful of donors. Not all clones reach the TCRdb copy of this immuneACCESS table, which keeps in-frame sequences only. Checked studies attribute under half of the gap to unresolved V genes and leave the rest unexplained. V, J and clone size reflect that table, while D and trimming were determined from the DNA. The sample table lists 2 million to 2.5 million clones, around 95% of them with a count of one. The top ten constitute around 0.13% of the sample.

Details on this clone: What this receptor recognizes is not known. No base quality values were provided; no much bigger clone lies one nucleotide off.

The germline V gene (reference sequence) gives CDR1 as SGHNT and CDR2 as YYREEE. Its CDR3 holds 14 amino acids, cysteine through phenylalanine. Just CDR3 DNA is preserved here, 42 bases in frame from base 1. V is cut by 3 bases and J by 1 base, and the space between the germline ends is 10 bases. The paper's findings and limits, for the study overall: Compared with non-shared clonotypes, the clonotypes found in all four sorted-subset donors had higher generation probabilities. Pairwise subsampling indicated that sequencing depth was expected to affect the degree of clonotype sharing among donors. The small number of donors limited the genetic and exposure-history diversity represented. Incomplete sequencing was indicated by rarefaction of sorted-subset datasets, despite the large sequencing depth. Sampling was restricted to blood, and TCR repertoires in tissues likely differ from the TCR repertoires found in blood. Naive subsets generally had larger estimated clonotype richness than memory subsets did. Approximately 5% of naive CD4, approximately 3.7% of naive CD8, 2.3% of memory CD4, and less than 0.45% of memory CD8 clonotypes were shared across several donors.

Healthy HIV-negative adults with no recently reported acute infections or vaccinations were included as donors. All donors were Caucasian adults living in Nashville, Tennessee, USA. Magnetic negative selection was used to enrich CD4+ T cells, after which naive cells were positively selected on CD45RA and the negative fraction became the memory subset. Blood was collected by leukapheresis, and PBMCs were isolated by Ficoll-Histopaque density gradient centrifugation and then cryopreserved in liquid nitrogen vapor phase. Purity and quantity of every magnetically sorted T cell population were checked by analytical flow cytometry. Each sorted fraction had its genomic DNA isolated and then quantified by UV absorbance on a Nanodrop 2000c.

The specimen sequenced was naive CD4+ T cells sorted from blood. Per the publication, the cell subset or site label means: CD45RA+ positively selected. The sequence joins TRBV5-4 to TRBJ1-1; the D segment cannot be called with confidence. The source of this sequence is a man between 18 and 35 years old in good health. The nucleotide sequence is TGTGCCAGCAGCTCGGATAATTCGAACACTGAAGCTTTCTTT. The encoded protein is CASSSDNSNTEAFF.